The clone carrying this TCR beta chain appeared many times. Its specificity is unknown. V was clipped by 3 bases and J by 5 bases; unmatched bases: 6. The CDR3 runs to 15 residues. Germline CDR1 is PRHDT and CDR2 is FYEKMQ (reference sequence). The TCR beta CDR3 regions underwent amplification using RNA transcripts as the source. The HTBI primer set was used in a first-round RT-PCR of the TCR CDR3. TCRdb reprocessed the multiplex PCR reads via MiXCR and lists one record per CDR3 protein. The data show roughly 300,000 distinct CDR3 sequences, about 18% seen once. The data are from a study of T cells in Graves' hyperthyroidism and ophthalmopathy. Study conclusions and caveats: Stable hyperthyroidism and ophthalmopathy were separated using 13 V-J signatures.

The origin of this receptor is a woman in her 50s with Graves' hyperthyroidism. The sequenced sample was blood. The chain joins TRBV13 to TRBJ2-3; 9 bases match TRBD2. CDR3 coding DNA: TGTGCCAGCAGCTTGGCGGGGGGGCTAAGAGATACGCAGTATTTT. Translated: CASSLAGGLRDTQYF.